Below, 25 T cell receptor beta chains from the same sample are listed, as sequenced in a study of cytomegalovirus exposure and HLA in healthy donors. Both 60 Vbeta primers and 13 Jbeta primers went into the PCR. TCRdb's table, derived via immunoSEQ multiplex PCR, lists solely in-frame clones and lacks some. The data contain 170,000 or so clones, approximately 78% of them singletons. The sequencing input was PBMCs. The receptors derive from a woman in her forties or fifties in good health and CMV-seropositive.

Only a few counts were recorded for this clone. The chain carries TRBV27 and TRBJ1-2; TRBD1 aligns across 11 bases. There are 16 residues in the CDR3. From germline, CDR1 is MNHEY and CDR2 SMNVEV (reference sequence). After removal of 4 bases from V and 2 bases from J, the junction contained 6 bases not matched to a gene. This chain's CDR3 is CASSSRTGGKNYGYTF. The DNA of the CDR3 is TGTGCCAGCAGTTCACGGACAGGGGGCAAAAACTATGGCTACACCTTC.

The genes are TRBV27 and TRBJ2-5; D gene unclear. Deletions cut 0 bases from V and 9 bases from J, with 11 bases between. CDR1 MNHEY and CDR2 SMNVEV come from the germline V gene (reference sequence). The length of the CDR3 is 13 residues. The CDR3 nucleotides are TGTGCCAGCAGTTTATCGGGCAGCTCGGCCCAGTACTTC. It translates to CASSLSGSSAQYF.

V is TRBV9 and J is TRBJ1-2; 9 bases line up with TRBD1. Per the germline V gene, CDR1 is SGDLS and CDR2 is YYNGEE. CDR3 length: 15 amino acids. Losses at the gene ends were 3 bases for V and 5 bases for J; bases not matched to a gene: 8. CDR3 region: CASSDPGQGSYGYTF. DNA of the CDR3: TGTGCCAGCAGCGATCCGGGACAGGGCTCTTATGGCTACACCTTC. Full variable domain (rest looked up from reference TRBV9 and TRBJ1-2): DSGVTQTPKHLITATGQRVTLRCSPRSGDLSVYWYQQSLDQGLQFLIQYYNGEERAKGNILERFSAQQFPDLHSELNLSSLELGDSALYFCASSDPGQGSYGYTFGSGTRLTVV.

CDR3 region: CASSRNGRSDGELFF. CDR3 in DNA: TGTGCCAGCTCACGAAACGGGAGGTCTGACGGGGAGCTGTTTTTT. The V and J genes are TRBV18 and TRBJ2-2; 7 bases match TRBD2. V lost 4 bases, J lost 7 bases, and 9 bases stayed unmatched. Germline CDR1 is KGHSH and CDR2 is LQKENI. The CDR3 totals 15 residues.

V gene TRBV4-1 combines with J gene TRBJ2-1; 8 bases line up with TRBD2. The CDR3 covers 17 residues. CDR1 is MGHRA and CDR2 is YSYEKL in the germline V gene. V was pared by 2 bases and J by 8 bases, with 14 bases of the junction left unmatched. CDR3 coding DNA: TGCGCCAGCAGCCAACCCTTGCGGGGGGAGACTCTGTATGAGCAGTTCTTC. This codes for CASSQPLRGETLYEQFF.

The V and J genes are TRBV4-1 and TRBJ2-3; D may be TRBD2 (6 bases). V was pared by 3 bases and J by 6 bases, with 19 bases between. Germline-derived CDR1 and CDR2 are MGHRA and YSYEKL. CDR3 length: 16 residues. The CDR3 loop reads CASSQDRDSGQDTQYF. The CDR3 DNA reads TGCGCCAGCAGCCAGGACCGGGACTCTGGTCAGGATACGCAGTATTTT.

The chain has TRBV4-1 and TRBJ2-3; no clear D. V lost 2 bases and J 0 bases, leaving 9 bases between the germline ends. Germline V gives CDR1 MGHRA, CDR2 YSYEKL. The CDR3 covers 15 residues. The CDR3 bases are TGCGCCAGCAGCCAAACACAGAGTAGCACAGATACGCAGTATTTT. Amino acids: CASSQTQSSTDTQYF.

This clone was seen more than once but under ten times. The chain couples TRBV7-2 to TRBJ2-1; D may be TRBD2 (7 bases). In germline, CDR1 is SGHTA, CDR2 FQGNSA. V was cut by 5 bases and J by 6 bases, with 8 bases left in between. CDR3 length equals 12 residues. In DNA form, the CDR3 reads TGTGCCAGCAGCCGGGGGGCCAATGAGCAGTTCTTC. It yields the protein CASSRGANEQFF.

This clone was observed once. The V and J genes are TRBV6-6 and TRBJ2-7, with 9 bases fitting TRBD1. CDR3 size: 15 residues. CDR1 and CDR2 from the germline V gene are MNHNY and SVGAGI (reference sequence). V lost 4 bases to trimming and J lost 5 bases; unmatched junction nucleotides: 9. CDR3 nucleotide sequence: TGTGCCAGCAGTTCCGGACAGGGGCTAGTCGACGAGCAGTACTTC. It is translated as CASSSGQGLVDEQYF.

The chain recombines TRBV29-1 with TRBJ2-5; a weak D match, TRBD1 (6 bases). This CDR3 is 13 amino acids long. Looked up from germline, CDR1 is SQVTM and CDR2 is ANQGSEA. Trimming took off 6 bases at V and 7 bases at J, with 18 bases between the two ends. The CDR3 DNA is TGCAGCGTGGACAGCGTGGCGGTTGGGACCCAGTACTTC. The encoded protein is CSVDSVAVGTQYF.

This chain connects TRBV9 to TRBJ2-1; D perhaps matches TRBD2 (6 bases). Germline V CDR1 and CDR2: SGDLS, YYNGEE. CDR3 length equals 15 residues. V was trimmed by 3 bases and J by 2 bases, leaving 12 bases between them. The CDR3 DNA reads TGTGCCAGCAGCGGGTCGGGGGTTCCCTACAATGAGCAGTTCTTC. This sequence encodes CASSGSGVPYNEQFF.

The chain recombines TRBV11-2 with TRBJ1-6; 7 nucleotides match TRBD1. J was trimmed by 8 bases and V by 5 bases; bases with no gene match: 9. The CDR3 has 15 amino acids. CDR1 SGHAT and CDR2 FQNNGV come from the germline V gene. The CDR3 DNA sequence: TGTGCCAGCAGCAGGGGGCGAGGTGGGGATTCACCCCTCCACTTT. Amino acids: CASSRGRGGDSPLHF.

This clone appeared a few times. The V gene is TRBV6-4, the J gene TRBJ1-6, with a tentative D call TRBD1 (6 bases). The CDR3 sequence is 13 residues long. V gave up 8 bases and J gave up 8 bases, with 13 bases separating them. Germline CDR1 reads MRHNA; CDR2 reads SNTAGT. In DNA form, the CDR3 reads TGTGCCAGCTCCAGACAGGTCGATTCACCCCTCCACTTT. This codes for CASSRQVDSPLHF.

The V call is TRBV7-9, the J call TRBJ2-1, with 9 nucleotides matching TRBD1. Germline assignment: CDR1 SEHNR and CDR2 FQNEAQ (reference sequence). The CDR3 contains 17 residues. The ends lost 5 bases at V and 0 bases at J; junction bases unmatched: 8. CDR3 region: CASSPLTGQGSYNEQFF. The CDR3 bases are TGTGCCAGCAGCCCTTTGACGGGACAGGGCTCCTACAATGAGCAGTTCTTC.

CDR3 region: CASGFLTGKGEKLFF. As DNA, the CDR3 is TGTGCTAGTGGTTTCCTGACAGGGAAGGGGGAAAAACTGTTTTTT. The chain is built from TRBV12-5 and TRBJ1-4, with 7 bases aligning to TRBD1. The CDR3 runs 15 residues. The germline CDR1 and CDR2 sequences are LGHNT and FRNRAP. Trimming removed 3 bases from V and 8 bases from J; junction bases left unmatched: 9.

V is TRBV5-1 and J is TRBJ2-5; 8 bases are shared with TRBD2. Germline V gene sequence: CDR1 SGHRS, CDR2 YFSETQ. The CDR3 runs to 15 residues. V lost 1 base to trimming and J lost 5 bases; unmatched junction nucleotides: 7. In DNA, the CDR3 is TGCGCCAGCAGCTTGATGGCGGGGGGAGGGGAGACCCAGTACTTC. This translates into CASSLMAGGGETQYF.

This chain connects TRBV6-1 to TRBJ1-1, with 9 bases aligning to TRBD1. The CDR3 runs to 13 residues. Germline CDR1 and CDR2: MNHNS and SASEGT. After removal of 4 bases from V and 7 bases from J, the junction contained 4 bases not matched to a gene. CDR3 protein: CASSGWTGDEAFF. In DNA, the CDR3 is TGTGCCAGCAGTGGATGGACAGGGGATGAAGCTTTCTTT.

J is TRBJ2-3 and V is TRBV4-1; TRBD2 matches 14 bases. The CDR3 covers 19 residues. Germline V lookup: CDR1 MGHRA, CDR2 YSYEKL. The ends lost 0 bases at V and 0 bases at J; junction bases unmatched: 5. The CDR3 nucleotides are TGCGCCAGCAGCCAAGAATGGACTAGCGGGGGGCTTAGCACAGATACGCAGTATTTT. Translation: CASSQEWTSGGLSTDTQYF.

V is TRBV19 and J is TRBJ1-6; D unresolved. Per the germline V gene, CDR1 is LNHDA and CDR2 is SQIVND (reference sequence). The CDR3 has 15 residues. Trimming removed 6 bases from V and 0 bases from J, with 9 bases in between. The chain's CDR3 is CASRLRGSYNSPLHF. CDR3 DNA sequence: TGTGCCAGTAGACTCCGTGGCTCCTATAATTCACCCCTCCACTTT.

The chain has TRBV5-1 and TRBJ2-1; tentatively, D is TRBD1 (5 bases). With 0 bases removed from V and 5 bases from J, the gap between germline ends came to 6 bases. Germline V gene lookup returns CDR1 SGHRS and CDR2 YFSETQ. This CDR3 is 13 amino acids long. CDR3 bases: TGCGCCAGCAGCTTGGGACAGCACAATGAGCAGTTCTTC. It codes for CASSLGQHNEQFF.

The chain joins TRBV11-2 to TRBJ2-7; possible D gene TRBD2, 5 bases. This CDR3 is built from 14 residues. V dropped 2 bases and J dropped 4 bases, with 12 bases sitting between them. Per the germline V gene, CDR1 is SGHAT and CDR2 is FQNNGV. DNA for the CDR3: TGTGCCAGCAGCTTATCTCGGGGAGTTTACGAGCAGTACTTC. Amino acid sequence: CASSLSRGVYEQYF.

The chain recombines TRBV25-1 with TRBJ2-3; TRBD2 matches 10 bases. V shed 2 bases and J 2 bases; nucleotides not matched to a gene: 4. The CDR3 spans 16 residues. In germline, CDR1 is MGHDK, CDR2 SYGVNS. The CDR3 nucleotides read TGTGCCAGCAGTGAACTTAGCGGGGGGTCCACAGATACGCAGTATTTT. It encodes CASSELSGGSTDTQYF.

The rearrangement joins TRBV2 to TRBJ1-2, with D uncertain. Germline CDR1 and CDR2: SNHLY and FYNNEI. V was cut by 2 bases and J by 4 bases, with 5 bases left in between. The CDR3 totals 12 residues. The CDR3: CASSETSYGYTF. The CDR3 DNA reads TGTGCCAGCAGTGAAACCAGCTATGGCTACACCTTC.

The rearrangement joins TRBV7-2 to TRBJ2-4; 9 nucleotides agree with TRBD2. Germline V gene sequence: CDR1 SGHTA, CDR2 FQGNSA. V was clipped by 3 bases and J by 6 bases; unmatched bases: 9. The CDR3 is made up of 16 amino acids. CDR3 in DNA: TGTGCCAGCAGCTTGACAGCGGGGGGCCGAGGAAACATTCAGTACTTC. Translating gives CASSLTAGGRGNIQYF.

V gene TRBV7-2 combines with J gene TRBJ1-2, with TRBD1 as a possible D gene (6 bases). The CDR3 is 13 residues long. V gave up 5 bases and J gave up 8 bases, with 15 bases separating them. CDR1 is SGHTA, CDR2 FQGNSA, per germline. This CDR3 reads CASSPEGVGGYTF. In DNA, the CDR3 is TGTGCCAGCAGCCCCGAGGGGGTAGGGGGCTACACCTTC.